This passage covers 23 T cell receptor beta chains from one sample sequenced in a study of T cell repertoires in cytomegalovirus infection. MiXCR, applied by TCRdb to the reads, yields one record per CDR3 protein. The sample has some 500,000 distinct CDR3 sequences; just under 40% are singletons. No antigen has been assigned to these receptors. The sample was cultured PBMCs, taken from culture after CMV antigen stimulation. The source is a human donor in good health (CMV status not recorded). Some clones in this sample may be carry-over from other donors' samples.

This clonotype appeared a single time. CDR3 sequence (DNA): TGCGCCAGCAGCCAAGATCCTCTACCAAACTCCTACAATGAGCAGTTCTTC. Its protein product is CASSQDPLPNSYNEQFF. The gene calls are TRBV4-3 and TRBJ2-1; D gene unclear. The CDR3 is 17 amino acids. Germline V CDR1 and CDR2: LGHNA, YSLEER. V was shortened by 0 bases and J by 0 bases, with 12 bases between the two germline ends.

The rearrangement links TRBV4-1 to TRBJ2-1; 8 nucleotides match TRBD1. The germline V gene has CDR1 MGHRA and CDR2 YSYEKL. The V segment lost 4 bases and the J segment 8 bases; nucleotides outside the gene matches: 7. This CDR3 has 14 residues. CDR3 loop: CASSPRTGKDEQFF. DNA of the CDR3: TGCGCCAGCAGCCCGAGGACAGGGAAGGATGAGCAGTTCTTC.

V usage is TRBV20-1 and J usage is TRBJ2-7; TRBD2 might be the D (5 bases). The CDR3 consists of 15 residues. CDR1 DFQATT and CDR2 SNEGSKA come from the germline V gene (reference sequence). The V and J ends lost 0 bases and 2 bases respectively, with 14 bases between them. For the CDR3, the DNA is TGCAGTGCTAGAGATGGAGGTCGCCAAGCCTACGAGCAGTACTTC. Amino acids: CSARDGGRQAYEQYF.

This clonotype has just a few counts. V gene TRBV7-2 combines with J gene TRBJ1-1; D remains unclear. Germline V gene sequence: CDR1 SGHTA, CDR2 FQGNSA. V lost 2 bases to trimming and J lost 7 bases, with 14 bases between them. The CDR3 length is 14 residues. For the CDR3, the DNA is TGTGCCAGCAGCTTAATTGGGAGGCTCGGTGAAGCTTTCTTT. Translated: CASSLIGRLGEAFF.

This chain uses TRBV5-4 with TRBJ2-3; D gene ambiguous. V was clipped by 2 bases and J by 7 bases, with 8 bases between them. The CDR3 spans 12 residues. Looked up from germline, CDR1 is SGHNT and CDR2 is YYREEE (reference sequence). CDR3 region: CASSLERNTQYF. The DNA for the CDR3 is TGTGCCAGCAGCTTAGAGCGAAATACGCAGTATTTT.

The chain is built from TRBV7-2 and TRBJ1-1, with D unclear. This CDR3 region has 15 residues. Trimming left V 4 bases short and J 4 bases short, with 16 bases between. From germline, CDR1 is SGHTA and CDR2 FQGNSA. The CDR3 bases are TGTGCCAGCAGCTCCTACAGCCCCCCAGGCACTGAAGCTTTCTTT. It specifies CASSSYSPPGTEAFF.

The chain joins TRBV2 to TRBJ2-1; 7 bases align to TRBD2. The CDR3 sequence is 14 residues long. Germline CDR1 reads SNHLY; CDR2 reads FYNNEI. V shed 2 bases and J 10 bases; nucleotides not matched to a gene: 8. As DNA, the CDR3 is TGTGCCAGCAGTGAATTAACTATCGGGGGGGAGCAGTTCTTC. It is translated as CASSELTIGGEQFF. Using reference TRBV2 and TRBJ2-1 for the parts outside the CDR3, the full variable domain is EPEVTQTPSHQVTQMGQEVILRCVPISNHLYFYWYRQILGQKVEFLVSFYNNEISEKSEIFDDQFSVERPDGSNFTLKIRSTKLEDSAMYFCASSELTIGGEQFFGPGTRLTVL.

For the CDR3, the DNA is TGTGCCAGCAGTGCGCCCGGGACAGGAAACTACGAGCAGTACTTC. Translation gives CASSAPGTGNYEQYF. This rearrangement joins TRBV28 to TRBJ2-7; TRBD1 matches at 8 bases. The V gene's germline CDR1 is MDHEN and CDR2 SYDVKM. This CDR3 contains 15 residues. V lost 5 bases to trimming and J lost 3 bases; unmatched junction nucleotides: 9.

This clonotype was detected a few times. The CDR3 sequence is CASSSGTNQETQYF. The DNA for the CDR3 is TGTGCCAGCAGCTCCGGGACTAACCAAGAGACCCAGTACTTC. The V and J genes are TRBV6-1 and TRBJ2-5; 7 bases are a match to TRBD2. V gave up 6 bases and J gave up 0 bases; unmatched junction bases: 4. The CDR3 has 14 amino acids. The germline V gene has CDR1 MNHNS and CDR2 SASEGT.

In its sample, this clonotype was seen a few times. The CDR3 here is CASSLDIRSETQYF. DNA of the CDR3: TGTGCCAGCAGCTTAGACATTCGTTCTGAGACCCAGTACTTC. V is TRBV7-2 and J is TRBJ2-5; no clear D gene. This CDR3 comprises 14 residues. V was clipped by 1 base and J by 5 bases, with 11 bases between them. Germline V CDR1 and CDR2: SGHTA, FQGNSA.

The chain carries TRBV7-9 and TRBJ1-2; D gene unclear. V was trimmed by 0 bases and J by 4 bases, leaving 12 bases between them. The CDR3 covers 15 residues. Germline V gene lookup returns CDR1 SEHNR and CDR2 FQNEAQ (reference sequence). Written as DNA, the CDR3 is TGTGCCAGCAGCTTAGCCTCGGGAGGACTCTATGGCTACACCTTC. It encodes CASSLASGGLYGYTF. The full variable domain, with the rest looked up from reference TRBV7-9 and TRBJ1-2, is DTGVSQNPRHKITKRGQNVTFRCDPISEHNRLYWYRQTLGQGPEFLTYFQNEAQLEKSRLLSDRFSAERPKGSFSTLEIQRTEQGDSAMYLCASSLASGGLYGYTFGSGTRLTVV.

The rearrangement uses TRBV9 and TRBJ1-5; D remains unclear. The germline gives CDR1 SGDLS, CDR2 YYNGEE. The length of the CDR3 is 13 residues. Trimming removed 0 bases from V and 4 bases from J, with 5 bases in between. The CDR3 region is CASSVESNQPQHF. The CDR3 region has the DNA TGTGCCAGCAGCGTAGAATCGAATCAGCCCCAGCATTTT.

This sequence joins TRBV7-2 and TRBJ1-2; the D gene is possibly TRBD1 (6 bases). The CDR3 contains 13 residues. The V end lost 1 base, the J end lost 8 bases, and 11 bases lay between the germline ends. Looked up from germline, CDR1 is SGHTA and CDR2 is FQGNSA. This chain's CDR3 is CASSLGGGEGYTF. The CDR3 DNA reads TGTGCCAGCAGCTTAGGGGGGGGCGAGGGCTACACCTTC.

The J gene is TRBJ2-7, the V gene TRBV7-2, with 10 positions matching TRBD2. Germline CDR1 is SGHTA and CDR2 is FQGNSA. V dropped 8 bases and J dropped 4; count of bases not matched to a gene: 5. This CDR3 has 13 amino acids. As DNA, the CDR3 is TGTGCCAGCGGATTTAGCGGGAGGTACGAGCAGTACTTC. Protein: CASGFSGRYEQYF.

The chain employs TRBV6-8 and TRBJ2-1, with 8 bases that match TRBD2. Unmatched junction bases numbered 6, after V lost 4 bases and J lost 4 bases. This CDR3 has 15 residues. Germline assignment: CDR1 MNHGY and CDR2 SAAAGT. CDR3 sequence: CASSFRGGLYNEQFF. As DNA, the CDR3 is TGTGCCAGCAGTTTTCGGGGGGGACTATACAATGAGCAGTTCTTC.

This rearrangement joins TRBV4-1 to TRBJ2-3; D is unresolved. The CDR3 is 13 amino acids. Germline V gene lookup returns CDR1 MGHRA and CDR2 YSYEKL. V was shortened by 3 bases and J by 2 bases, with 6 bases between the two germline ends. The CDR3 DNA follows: TGCGCCAGCAGCCAGTACATCACAGATACGCAGTATTTT. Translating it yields CASSQYITDTQYF.

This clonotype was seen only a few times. CDR3 loop: CASSLVDRGADTQYF. The DNA for the CDR3 is TGTGCCAGCAGTTTAGTGGACCGGGGCGCAGATACGCAGTATTTT. This sequence joins TRBV12-3 or TRBV12-4 and TRBJ2-3; D assignment may be TRBD1 or TRBD2 (5 bases each). CDR3 length: 15 residues. Trimming took off 1 base at V and 4 bases at J, with 12 bases between the two ends.

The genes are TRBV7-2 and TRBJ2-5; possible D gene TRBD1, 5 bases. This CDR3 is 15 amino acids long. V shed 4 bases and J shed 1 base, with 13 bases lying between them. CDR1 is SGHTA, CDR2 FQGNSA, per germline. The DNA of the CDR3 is TGTGCCAGCAGCTCGACAGCTAGGGGCCAAGAGACCCAGTACTTC. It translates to CASSSTARGQETQYF.

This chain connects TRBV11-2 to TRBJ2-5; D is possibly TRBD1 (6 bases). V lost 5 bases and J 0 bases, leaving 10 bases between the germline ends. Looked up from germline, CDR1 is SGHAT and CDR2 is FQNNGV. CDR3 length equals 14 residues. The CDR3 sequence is CASSMTGDQETQYF. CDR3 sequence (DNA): TGTGCCAGCAGCATGACAGGAGACCAAGAGACCCAGTACTTC.

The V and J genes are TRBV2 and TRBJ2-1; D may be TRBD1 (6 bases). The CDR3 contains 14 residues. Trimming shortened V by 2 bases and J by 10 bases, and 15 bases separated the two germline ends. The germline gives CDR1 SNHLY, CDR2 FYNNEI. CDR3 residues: CASSEQGPGDEQFF. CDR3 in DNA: TGTGCCAGCAGTGAACAGGGGCCAGGGGACGAGCAGTTCTTC.

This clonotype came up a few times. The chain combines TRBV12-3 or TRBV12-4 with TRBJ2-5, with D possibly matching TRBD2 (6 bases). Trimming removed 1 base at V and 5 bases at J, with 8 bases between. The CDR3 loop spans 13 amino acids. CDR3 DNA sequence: TGTGCCAGCAGTTTAGAACGGGGGGAGACCCAGTACTTC. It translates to CASSLERGETQYF.

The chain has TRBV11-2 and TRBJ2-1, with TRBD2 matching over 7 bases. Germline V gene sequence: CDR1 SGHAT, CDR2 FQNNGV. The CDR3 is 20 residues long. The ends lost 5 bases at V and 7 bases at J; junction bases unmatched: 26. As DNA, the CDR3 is TGTGCCAGCAGCCCCAGAAGGCCAGGGTATAGGACTACTAGCGAGAATGAGCAGTTCTTC. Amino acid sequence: CASSPRRPGYRTTSENEQFF.

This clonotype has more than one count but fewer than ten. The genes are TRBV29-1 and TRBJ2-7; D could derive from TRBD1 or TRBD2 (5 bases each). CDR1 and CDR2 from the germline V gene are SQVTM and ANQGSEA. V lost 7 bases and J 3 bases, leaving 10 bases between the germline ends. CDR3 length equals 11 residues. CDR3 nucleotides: TGCAGCGCACGGGACGGCTACGAGCAGTACTTC. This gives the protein CSARDGYEQYF.